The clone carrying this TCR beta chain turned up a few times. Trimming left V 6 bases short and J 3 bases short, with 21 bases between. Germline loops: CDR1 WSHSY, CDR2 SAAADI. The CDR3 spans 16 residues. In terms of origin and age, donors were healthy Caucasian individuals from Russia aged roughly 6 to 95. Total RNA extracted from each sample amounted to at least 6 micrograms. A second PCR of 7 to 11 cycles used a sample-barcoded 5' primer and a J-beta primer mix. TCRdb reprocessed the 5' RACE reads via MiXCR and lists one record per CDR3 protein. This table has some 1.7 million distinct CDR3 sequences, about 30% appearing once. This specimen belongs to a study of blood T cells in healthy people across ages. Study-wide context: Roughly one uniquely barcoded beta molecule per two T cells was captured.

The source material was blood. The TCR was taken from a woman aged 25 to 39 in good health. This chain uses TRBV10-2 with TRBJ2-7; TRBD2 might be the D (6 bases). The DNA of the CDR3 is TGCGCCAGCAGCGACCCTCTAGCGAGCGGTGTCTACGAGCAGTACTTC. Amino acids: CASSDPLASGVYEQYF.